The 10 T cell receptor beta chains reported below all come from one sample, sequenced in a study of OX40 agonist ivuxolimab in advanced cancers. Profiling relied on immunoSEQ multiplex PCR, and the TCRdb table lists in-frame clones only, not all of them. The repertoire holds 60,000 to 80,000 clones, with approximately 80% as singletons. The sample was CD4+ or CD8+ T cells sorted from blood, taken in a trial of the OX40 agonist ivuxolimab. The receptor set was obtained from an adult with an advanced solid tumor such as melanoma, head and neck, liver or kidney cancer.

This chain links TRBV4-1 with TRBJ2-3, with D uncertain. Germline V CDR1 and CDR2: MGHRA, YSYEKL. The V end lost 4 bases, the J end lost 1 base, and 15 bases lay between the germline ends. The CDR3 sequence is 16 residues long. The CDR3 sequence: CASSPPPGRGTDTQYF. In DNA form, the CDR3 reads TGCGCCAGCAGCCCCCCCCCAGGTAGGGGCACAGATACGCAGTATTTT.

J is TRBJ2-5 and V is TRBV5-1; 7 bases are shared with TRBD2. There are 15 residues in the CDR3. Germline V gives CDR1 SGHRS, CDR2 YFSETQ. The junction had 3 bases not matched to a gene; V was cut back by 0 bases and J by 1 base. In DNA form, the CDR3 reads TGCGCCAGCAGCTTGGTACTAGCGCGCCAAGAGACCCAGTACTTC. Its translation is CASSLVLARQETQYF.

The DNA of the CDR3 is TGTGCCAGCAGCTTAAACCCCGGGACAGGGGGACAGCCCCAGCATTTT. Residues: CASSLNPGTGGQPQHF. The gene calls are TRBV7-1 and TRBJ1-5; 11 bases line up with TRBD1. TRBV7-1 is an ORF, with its function uncertain. V gave up 4 bases and J gave up 7 bases; unmatched junction bases: 9. The CDR3 is 16 residues long.

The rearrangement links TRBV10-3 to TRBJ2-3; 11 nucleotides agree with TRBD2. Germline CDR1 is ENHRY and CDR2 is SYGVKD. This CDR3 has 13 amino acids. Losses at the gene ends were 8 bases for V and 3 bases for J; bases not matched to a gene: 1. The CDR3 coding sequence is TGTGCCATCCTAGCGGGGGGTACAGATACGCAGTATTTT. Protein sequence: CAILAGGTDTQYF.

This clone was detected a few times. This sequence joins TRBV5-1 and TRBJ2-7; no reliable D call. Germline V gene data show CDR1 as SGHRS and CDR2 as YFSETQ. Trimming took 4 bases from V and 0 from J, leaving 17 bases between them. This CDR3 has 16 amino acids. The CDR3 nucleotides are TGCGCCAGCAGCCGGACCGGGCCCCCGAACTCCTACGAGCAGTACTTC. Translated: CASSRTGPPNSYEQYF.

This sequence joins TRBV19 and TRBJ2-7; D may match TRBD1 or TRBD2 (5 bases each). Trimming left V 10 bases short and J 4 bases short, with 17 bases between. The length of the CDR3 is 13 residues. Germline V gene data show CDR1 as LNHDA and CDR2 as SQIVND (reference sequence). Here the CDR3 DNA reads TGTGCCACCGGTCGGGGCTTTCTTTACGAGCAGTACTTC. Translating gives CATGRGFLYEQYF.

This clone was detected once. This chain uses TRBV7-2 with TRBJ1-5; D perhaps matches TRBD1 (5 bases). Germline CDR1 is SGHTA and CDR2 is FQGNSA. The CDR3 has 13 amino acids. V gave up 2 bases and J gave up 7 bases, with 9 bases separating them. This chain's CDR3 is CASSLSGGQPQHF. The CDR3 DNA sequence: TGTGCCAGCAGCTTATCGGGGGGGCAGCCCCAGCATTTT.

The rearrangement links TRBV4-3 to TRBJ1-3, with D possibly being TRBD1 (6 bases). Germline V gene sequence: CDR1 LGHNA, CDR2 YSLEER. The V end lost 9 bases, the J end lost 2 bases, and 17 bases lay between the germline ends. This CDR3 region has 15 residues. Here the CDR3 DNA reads TGCGCCAGTAGCTTCATACAGGGTACTGGAAACACCATATATTTT. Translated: CASSFIQGTGNTIYF.

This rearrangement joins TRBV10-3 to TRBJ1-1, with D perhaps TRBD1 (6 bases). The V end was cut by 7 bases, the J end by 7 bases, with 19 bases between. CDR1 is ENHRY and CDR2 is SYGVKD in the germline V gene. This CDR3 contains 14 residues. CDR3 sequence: CAITNQRGTLEAFF. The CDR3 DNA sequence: TGTGCCATCACCAACCAAAGGGGGACACTTGAAGCTTTCTTT.

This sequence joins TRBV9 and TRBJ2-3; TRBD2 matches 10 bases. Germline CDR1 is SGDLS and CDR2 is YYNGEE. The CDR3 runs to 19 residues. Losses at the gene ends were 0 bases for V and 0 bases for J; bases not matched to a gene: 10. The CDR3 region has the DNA TGTGCCAGCAGCGTAGGCCCCCCTAGCGGGGGAACTAGCACAGATACGCAGTATTTT. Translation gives CASSVGPPSGGTSTDTQYF.